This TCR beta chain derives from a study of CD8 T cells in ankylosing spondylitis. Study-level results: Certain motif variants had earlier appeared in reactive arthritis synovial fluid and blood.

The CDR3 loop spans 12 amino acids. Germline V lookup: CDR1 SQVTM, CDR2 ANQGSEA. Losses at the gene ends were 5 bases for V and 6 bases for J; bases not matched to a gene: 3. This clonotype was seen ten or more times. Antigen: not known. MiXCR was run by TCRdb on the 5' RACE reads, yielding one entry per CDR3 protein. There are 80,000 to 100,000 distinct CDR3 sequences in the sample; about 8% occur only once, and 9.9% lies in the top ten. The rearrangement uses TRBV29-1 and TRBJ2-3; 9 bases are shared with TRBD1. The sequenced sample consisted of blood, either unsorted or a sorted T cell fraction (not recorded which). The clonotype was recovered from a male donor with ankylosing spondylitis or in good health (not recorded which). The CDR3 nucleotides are TGCAGCGTTCAGACAGGGGGTGATACGCAGTATTTT. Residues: CSVQTGGDTQYF.